This passage covers 28 T cell receptor beta chains from one sample sequenced in a study of blood T cell repertoires in COVID-19. Clones were read by immunoSEQ multiplex PCR, and TCRdb kept only the in-frame ones, dropping some. The sample contains roughly 570,000 clones, less than 90% of which appear only once. The sequenced sample was peripheral blood. The receptors shown here come from a woman aged 45 to 65 with COVID-19, enrolled during active disease.

The chain couples TRBV7-6 to TRBJ2-1, with TRBD2 matching over 10 bases. There are 15 residues in the CDR3. V was pared by 1 base and J by 8 bases, with 5 bases of the junction left unmatched. CDR1 and CDR2 from the germline V gene are SGHVS and FNYEAQ. CDR3 in DNA: TGTGCCAGCAGCTTAGGCAGGACTAGCGGTGATGAGCAGTTCTTC. Protein product: CASSLGRTSGDEQFF.

The rearrangement joins TRBV2 to TRBJ1-2; 9 bases agree with TRBD1. This CDR3 has 13 amino acids. V was clipped by 10 bases and J by 2 bases; unmatched bases: 5. Germline V gene lookup returns CDR1 SNHLY and CDR2 FYNNEI. As DNA, the CDR3 is TGTGCCATCCTCGACAGGGGGAACTATGGCTACACCTTC. Protein: CAILDRGNYGYTF.

The J gene is TRBJ2-7, the V gene TRBV6-5; a possible D gene is TRBD1 (6 bases). The CDR3 totals 14 residues. V was shortened by 4 bases and J by 4 bases, with 14 bases between the two germline ends. Germline CDR1 and CDR2: MNHEY and SVGAGI. CDR3 sequence: CASSFRQVDYEQYF. CDR3 bases: TGTGCCAGCAGTTTTCGACAGGTCGATTACGAGCAGTACTTC.

This clone was seen a handful of times. The chain uses TRBV19 and TRBJ1-2; TRBD1 matches at 8 bases. The CDR3 sequence is 12 residues long. The V gene's germline CDR1 is LNHDA and CDR2 SQIVND (reference sequence). With V trimmed by 8 bases and J by 7 bases, 6 bases remained unmatched. The CDR3 nucleotides are TGTGCCAGTCGAGGCAGGGGGCTTGGCTACACCTTC. It specifies CASRGRGLGYTF.

This chain links TRBV19 with TRBJ1-5; the match to TRBD1 covers 9 bases. The CDR3 consists of 14 residues. The germline V gene encodes CDR1 LNHDA and CDR2 SQIVND (reference sequence). Unmatched junction bases numbered 7, after V lost 7 bases and J lost 6 bases. The CDR3 sequence: CASTKQGAGQPQHF. The CDR3 bases are TGTGCCAGTACAAAACAGGGGGCAGGTCAGCCCCAGCATTTT.

J is TRBJ1-6 and V is TRBV6-5, with D maybe TRBD1 (6 bases). Between the trimmed V and J ends, which lost 6 bases and 5 bases, there was a span of 11 bases. CDR1 and CDR2 from the germline V gene are MNHEY and SVGAGI. The CDR3 sequence is 14 residues long. Here the CDR3 reads CASSRTADNSPLHF. The CDR3 DNA reads TGTGCCAGCAGCCGGACAGCAGATAATTCACCCCTCCACTTT.

V gene TRBV29-1 combines with J gene TRBJ1-1; TRBD1 aligns across 7 bases. Germline V gives CDR1 SQVTM, CDR2 ANQGSEA. Unmatched junction bases numbered 6, after V lost 7 bases and J lost 1 base. The CDR3 has 13 residues. CDR3 in DNA: TGCAGCGCCAACAGGGGAGGGAACACTGAAGCTTTCTTT. Its translation: CSANRGGNTEAFF. Combining the CDR3 with reference TRBV29-1 and TRBJ1-1 gives the whole variable domain SAVISQKPSRDICQRGTSLTIQCQVDSQVTMMFWYRQQPGQSLTLIATANQGSEATYESGFVIDKFPISRPNLTFSTLTVSNMSPEDSSIYLCSANRGGNTEAFFGQGTRLTVV.

The rearrangement uses TRBV28 and TRBJ2-3; 7 bases map to TRBD2. V trimming: 1 base; J trimming: 0 bases; junction bases outside the gene matches: 4. Germline V gene sequence: CDR1 MDHEN, CDR2 SYDVKM. The CDR3 has 16 amino acids. CDR3 coding DNA: TGTGCCAGCAGTTTATTTGCCGGGGGGAGCACAGATACGCAGTATTTT. As protein: CASSLFAGGSTDTQYF.

The J gene is TRBJ2-3, the V gene TRBV5-1; 7 bases map to TRBD2. Germline V CDR1 and CDR2: SGHRS, YFSETQ. The V gene end was trimmed by 0 bases and the J gene end by 0 bases; junction bases not matched to a gene: 4. The CDR3 length is 16 residues. This chain's CDR3 is CASSLAWDYSTDTQYF. CDR3 DNA: TGCGCCAGCAGCTTGGCCTGGGACTATAGCACAGATACGCAGTATTTT.

This clone was detected only once. The rearrangement uses TRBV6-5 and TRBJ1-4; maybe TRBD1 (6 bases). The CDR3 is made up of 15 amino acids. Germline CDR1 and CDR2: MNHEY and SVGAGI. The V and J ends lost 7 bases and 8 bases respectively, with 20 bases between them. In DNA form, the CDR3 reads TGTGCCAGCATCGGAGGGTTGGAGGGGGGGGAAAAACTGTTTTTT. This codes for CASIGGLEGGEKLFF.

V usage is TRBV4-1 and J usage is TRBJ1-4; the D is unclear. Germline lookup yields CDR1 MGHRA and CDR2 YSYEKL. Trimming removed 2 bases at V and 5 bases at J, with 12 bases between. The CDR3 runs 15 residues. DNA for the CDR3: TGCGCCAGCAGCCAATCTCCTCGTGAGAATGAAAAACTGTTTTTT. Translation: CASSQSPRENEKLFF.

The rearrangement uses TRBV7-2 and TRBJ2-5; 7 nucleotides align to TRBD2. CDR3 length: 14 residues. V was pared by 3 bases and J by 5 bases, with 6 bases of the junction left unmatched. Germline V CDR1 and CDR2: SGHTA, FQGNSA. The CDR3 bases are TGTGCCAGCAGCTTGGGAGGGGCGTGGGAGACCCAGTACTTC. Translation gives CASSLGGAWETQYF. Together with reference TRBV7-2 and TRBJ2-5, the CDR3 gives the full variable domain: GAGVSQSPSNKVTEKGKDVELRCDPISGHTALYWYRQSLGQGLEFLIYFQGNSAPDKSGLPSDRFSAERTGGSVSTLTIQRTQQEDSAVYLCASSLGGAWETQYFGPGTRLLVL.

This clone was counted between two and nine times. DNA for the CDR3: TGTGCCAGCAGCTTAGTTGGTAGCTCTGGAAACACCATATATTTT. As protein: CASSLVGSSGNTIYF. This chain links TRBV11-2 with TRBJ1-3; no clear D. The CDR3 length is 15 residues. The ends were cut back, 1 base at V and 0 bases at J, with 7 bases in the middle. In germline, CDR1 is SGHAT, CDR2 FQNNGV.

V usage is TRBV10-1 and J usage is TRBJ2-7; 10 bases map to TRBD2. Germline values: CDR1 WNHNN, CDR2 SYGVQD (reference sequence). There are 13 residues in the CDR3. V dropped 5 bases and J dropped 5; count of bases not matched to a gene: 3. CDR3 nucleotides: TGCGCCAGCAGTTCTCTAGCGGGGGACGAGCAGTACTTC. The encoded protein is CASSSLAGDEQYF.

This clone appeared a few times. The J gene is TRBJ1-2, the V gene TRBV6-5; a weak D match, TRBD1 (5 bases). CDR3 length equals 13 residues. CDR1 and CDR2 (germline): MNHEY, SVGAGI. Trimming cost V 0 bases and J 6 bases, with 8 bases left between them. CDR3 sequence (DNA): TGTGCCAGCAGTTACTCGGGGGAGGATGGCTACACCTTC. It codes for CASSYSGEDGYTF.

The rearrangement uses TRBV6-6 and TRBJ2-1; a possible D gene is TRBD1 (6 bases). The germline gives CDR1 MNHNY, CDR2 SVGAGI (reference sequence). Trimming stripped 3 bases from V and 14 bases from J, with 20 bases between. The CDR3 covers 14 residues. This CDR3 reads CASSYYSGVGPEFF. CDR3 DNA: TGTGCCAGCAGTTATTACTCAGGGGTGGGCCCGGAGTTCTTC.

In this sample, this clone turned up a few times. This sequence joins TRBV5-5 and TRBJ1-3; the D gene is possibly TRBD1 (6 bases). The germline V and J ends were trimmed by 3 bases and 0 bases, with 10 bases remaining between them. The CDR3 is made up of 15 amino acids. Germline loops: CDR1 SGHKS, CDR2 YYEKEE (reference sequence). This CDR3 reads CASSYQGGSGNTIYF. CDR3 DNA: TGTGCCAGCAGCTATCAAGGGGGCTCTGGAAACACCATATATTTT.

This rearrangement joins TRBV5-1 to TRBJ1-1; 8 positions match TRBD1. V gave up 6 bases and J gave up 8 bases; unmatched junction bases: 12. This CDR3 has 14 residues. The germline gives CDR1 SGHRS, CDR2 YFSETQ. This CDR3 reads CASTLGRDRSEAFF. CDR3 DNA sequence: TGCGCCAGCACATTAGGCCGGGACAGGTCAGAAGCTTTCTTT. Full variable domain (rest looked up from reference TRBV5-1 and TRBJ1-1): KAGVTQTPRYLIKTRGQQVTLSCSPISGHRSVSWYQQTPGQGLQFLFEYFSETQRNKGNFPGRFSGRQFSNSRSEMNVSTLELGDSALYLCASTLGRDRSEAFFGQGTRLTVV.

The chain employs TRBV9 and TRBJ2-7; 7 bases line up with TRBD2. This CDR3 is 14 amino acids long. The germline V gene encodes CDR1 SGDLS and CDR2 YYNGEE. V shed 2 bases, J shed 6 bases, and the junction held 8 bases outside the gene matches. The CDR3 reads CASSVGSGGFEQYF. The CDR3 DNA reads as TGTGCCAGCAGCGTTGGTTCCGGGGGGTTCGAGCAGTACTTC.

The V call is TRBV11-2, the J call TRBJ2-3, with TRBD2 identical over 8 bases. The CDR3 is made up of 16 amino acids. Germline trimming cut 1 base from V and 1 base from J; bases unmatched to any gene: 4. From germline, CDR1 is SGHAT and CDR2 FQNNGV. The CDR3 loop reads CASSLAGGRGTDTQYF. DNA of the CDR3: TGTGCCAGCAGCTTAGCGGGGGGGCGGGGCACAGATACGCAGTATTTT.

CDR3 in DNA: TGTGCCAGCAGTTTTACAGGGGATAACACTGAAGCTTTCTTT. Translation: CASSFTGDNTEAFF. V gene TRBV7-8 combines with J gene TRBJ1-1; the match to TRBD1 covers 7 bases. This CDR3 has 14 residues. Germline trimming cut 6 bases from V and 2 bases from J; bases unmatched to any gene: 6. CDR1 and CDR2 (germline): SGHVS, FQNEAQ.

For the CDR3, the DNA is TGCGCCAGCAGCTTTGACGTCGGGGATGACGGCTACACCTTC. Translated, it gives CASSFDVGDDGYTF. The V gene is TRBV5-1, the J gene TRBJ1-2; D remains ambiguous. The germline CDR1 and CDR2 sequences are SGHRS and YFSETQ. V was clipped by 2 bases and J by 8 bases, with 16 bases between them. The CDR3 has 14 residues.

V is TRBV12-3 or TRBV12-4 and J is TRBJ2-4; 9 bases fit TRBD2. The CDR3 is made up of 13 amino acids. Unmatched junction bases numbered 8, after V lost 2 bases and J lost 15 bases. Here the CDR3 reads CASSLRRGGAMYF. In DNA, the CDR3 is TGTGCCAGCAGTTTACGTCGCGGGGGGGCGATGTACTTC.

The V call is TRBV6-5, the J call TRBJ2-2; 11 bases align to TRBD2. With 7 bases clipped from V and 7 bases from J, the junction kept 8 bases outside the gene matches. This CDR3 comprises 15 residues. Germline assignment: CDR1 MNHEY and CDR2 SVGAGI. The CDR3 reads CASTRLAGRGGELFF. The CDR3 DNA reads as TGTGCCAGCACCAGACTAGCGGGGAGGGGCGGGGAGCTGTTTTTT.

Concerning this clone itself: This sample includes further DNA sequences coding for the same CDR3. The chain links TRBV11-2 to TRBJ1-1; D unclear. The CDR3 spans 14 residues. Trimming took 4 bases from V and 0 from J, leaving 9 bases between them. In germline, CDR1 is SGHAT, CDR2 FQNNGV. CDR3 in DNA: TGTGCCAGCAGCTCCCCTGCAGTGAACACTGAAGCTTTCTTT. It translates to CASSSPAVNTEAFF.

The chain recombines TRBV29-1 with TRBJ2-5, with a weak D call TRBD2 (6 bases). The CDR3 contains 12 residues. Germline CDR1 reads SQVTM; CDR2 reads ANQGSEA. Trimming removed 4 bases at V and 5 bases at J, with 11 bases between. CDR3: CSVGRGAETQYF. Here the CDR3 DNA reads TGCAGCGTTGGGAGGGGTGCGGAGACCCAGTACTTC.

This clone appeared a single time. The rearrangement joins TRBV3-1 (or the pseudogene TRBV3-2) to TRBJ1-2; 7 bases are shared with TRBD1. The CDR3 is 14 residues long. Germline CDR1 reads LGHDT; CDR2 reads YNNKEL (reference sequence). V shed 4 bases, J shed 5 bases, and the junction held 7 bases outside the gene matches. Here the CDR3 DNA reads TGTGCCAGCAGCCGCCTCGGGACAGATTATGGCTACACCTTC. It translates to CASSRLGTDYGYTF.

J is TRBJ2-7 and V is TRBV10-3; D is unresolved. Trimming cost V 0 bases and J 3 bases, with 9 bases left between them. This CDR3 is 14 amino acids long. Looked up from germline, CDR1 is ENHRY and CDR2 is SYGVKD. For the CDR3, the DNA is TGTGCCATCAGTGAGTCTGCGTCCCTCTACGAGCAGTACTTC. It codes for CAISESASLYEQYF.